The rows below give T cell receptor beta chains drawn from one sample of a study of T cells in Graves' hyperthyroidism and ophthalmopathy. Each CDR3 protein gets one entry after TCRdb re-called the multiplex PCR reads with MiXCR. The table has hundreds of thousands of distinct CDR3 sequences, 38% seen once. Sequencing input: blood. The receptors derive from a man aged 18 to 35 with Graves' hyperthyroidism. CDR3s include the opening cysteine and the closing phenylalanine or tryptophan. Fields, in order: D gene, V gene, J gene, clone size, CDR3 DNA, CDR3 protein. D genes are given only for firm matches. Clone size is not always given. Where it is, it says once, few, many or a class for expanded clones.

-	TRBV2	TRBJ1-1	-	TGTGCCAGCAGCCTCCCGGCGGGCACTGAAGCTTTCTTT	CASSLPAGTEAFF
-	TRBV2	TRBJ1-5	-	TGTGCCAGCAGTTACTCGCAGATATCTAATCAGCCCCAGCATTTT	CASSYSQISNQPQHF
-	TRBV19	TRBJ1-5	-	TGTGCCAGCAGTTTATACCTGAGACAGCCCCAGCATTTT	CASSLYLRQPQHF
-	TRBV10-3	TRBJ1-5	many	TGTGCCATCAGTAGAACAGGGCGGGATCAGCCCCAGCATTTT	CAISRTGRDQPQHF
-	TRBV7-6	TRBJ2-7	-	TGTGCCAGCAGCTTGGTTCAGGGGTCCCCCTACGAGCAGTACTTC	CASSLVQGSPYEQYF
TRBD1	TRBV7-6	TRBJ1-5	-	TGCGCCAGCAGCTTGATTTCAGGGGGGGATCAGCCCCAGCATTTT	CASSLISGGDQPQHF
TRBD1	TRBV13	TRBJ1-1	-	TGTGCCAGCAGCAGGGAGGGAGCCCAGGGGGGCAGTGAAGCTTTCTTT	CASSREGAQGGSEAFF
-	TRBV5-1	TRBJ2-7	many	TGCGCCAGCAGCTTCGGGCAGAAATACGAGCAGTACTTC	CASSFGQKYEQYF
TRBD2	TRBV7-8	TRBJ2-7	-	TGTGCCTGGAAAGGGACTACCTACGAGCAGTACTTC	CAWKGTTYEQYF
-	TRBV7-2	TRBJ2-7	-	TGTGCCAGCAAATCTCCGCGGGTCTCGAACTACGAGCAGTACTTC	CASKSPRVSNYEQYF
-	TRBV20-1	TRBJ1-1	few	TGCAGTGCTGCGAGCCTATTGAACACTGAAGCTTTCTTT	CSAASLLNTEAFF
-	TRBV7-2	TRBJ1-1	-	TGTGCCAGCAGCTTATGGTCTGGCGGGGGCATGAACACTGAAGCTTTCTTT	CASSLWSGGGMNTEAFF
-	TRBV20-1	TRBJ1-6	-	TGCAGTGCTATTGGCAACCTCTATAATTCACCCCTCCACTTT	CSAIGNLYNSPLHF
-	TRBV7-9	TRBJ2-2	-	TGTGCCAGCAGCCCCCCCTTATCCGGGGAGCTGTTTTTT	CASSPPLSGELFF
-	TRBV19	TRBJ2-7	many	TGTGCCAGTAGTACCCAGCTAGCCTACGAGCAGTACTTC	CASSTQLAYEQYF
-	TRBV14	TRBJ1-2	many	TGTGCCAGCAGCCAAGCGGCAGGGTATGGCTACACCTTC	CASSQAAGYGYTF
-	TRBV9	TRBJ2-7	-	TGTGCCAGCAGCGTAGATCAAAGGGCCGAGCAGTACTTC	CASSVDQRAEQYF
-	TRBV6-2/TRBV6-3	TRBJ2-5	-	TGTGCCAGCAGTTACTCCTGGACAACCGAGACCCAGTACTTC	CASSYSWTTETQYF
TRBD2	TRBV10-3	TRBJ2-7	few	TGTGCCATCAGTGGAATAGCGGGAGGAAGCTCCTACGAGCAGTACTTC	CAISGIAGGSSYEQYF
TRBD1	TRBV7-2	TRBJ1-2	few	TGTGCCAGCAGTTTTGGGCAGGGGGCGAAGAATTCGGCCTATGGCTACACCTTC	CASSFGQGAKNSAYGYTF
-	TRBV29-1	TRBJ2-7	-	TGCAGCGTTCACGGGGCTTACGAGCAGTACTTC	CSVHGAYEQYF
-	TRBV7-9	TRBJ2-1	-	TGTGCCAGCAGCTATGGGGACTTAGGGCAAGGGGATGAGCAGTTCTTC	CASSYGDLGQGDEQFF
-	TRBV7-9	TRBJ1-4	-	TGTGCCAGCGGCTCCACCGACTTTGGAGATGAAAAACTGTTTTTT	CASGSTDFGDEKLFF
TRBD1	TRBV19	TRBJ1-4	many	TGTGCCAGTACCCCGGACAGGGGGCACGAAAAACTGTTTTTT	CASTPDRGHEKLFF
-	TRBV7-9	TRBJ1-4	many	TGTGCCAGCAGCGCCGGGGTTGAAAAACTGTTTTTT	CASSAGVEKLFF
-	TRBV5-8	TRBJ1-1	few	TGTGCCAGCAGACCGGGCGAAGCTTTCTTT	CASRPGEAFF
-	TRBV20-1	TRBJ2-7	many	TGCAGCACCAGCGGGCTCGGCTACGAGCAGTACTTC	CSTSGLGYEQYF
-	TRBV29-1	TRBJ2-5	many	TGCAGCGTTGAAGATCGTCCCCAGTACTTC	CSVEDRPQYF
-	TRBV20-1	TRBJ1-2	-	TGCAGTGCTGCCCCGGGGGACGGACGACGTATTAACTATGGCTACACCTTC	CSAAPGDGRRINYGYTF